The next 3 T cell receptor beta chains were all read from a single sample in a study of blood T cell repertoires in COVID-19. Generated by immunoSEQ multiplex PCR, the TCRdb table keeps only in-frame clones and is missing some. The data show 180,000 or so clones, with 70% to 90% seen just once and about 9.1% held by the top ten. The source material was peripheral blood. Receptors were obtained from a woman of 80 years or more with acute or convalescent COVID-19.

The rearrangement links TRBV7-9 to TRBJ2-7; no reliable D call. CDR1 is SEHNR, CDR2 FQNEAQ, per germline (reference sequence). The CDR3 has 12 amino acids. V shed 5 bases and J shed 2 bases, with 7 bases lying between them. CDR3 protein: CASSLLAYEQYF. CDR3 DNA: TGTGCCAGCAGCCTTCTTGCCTACGAGCAGTACTTC.

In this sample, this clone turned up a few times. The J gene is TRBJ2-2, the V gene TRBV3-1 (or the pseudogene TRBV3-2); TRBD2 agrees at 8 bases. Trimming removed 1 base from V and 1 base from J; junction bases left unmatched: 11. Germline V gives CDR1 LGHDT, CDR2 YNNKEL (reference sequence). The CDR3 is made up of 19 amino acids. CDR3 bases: TGTGCCAGCAGCCAAGTAGAAAGGCGGCTAGCGGGGAACACCGGGGAGCTGTTTTTT. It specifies CASSQVERRLAGNTGELFF.

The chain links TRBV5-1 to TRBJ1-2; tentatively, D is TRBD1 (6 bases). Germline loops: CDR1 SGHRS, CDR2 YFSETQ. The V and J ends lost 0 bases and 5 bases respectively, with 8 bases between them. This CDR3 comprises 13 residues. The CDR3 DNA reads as TGCGCCAGCAGCTTGGCACAGGGATATGGCTACACCTTC. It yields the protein CASSLAQGYGYTF.